What follows are 31 T cell receptor beta chains derived from one specimen sequenced in a study of cytomegalovirus exposure and HLA in healthy donors. 13 Jbeta primers and 60 Vbeta primers were used for the PCR. Clones were sequenced by immunoSEQ multiplex PCR, and TCRdb holds only the in-frame ones, with some missing. The repertoire holds some 190,000 clones, roughly a tenth seen once, with 1% to 1.5% in the top ten. Source material: PBMCs. Receptor source: a woman aged 25 to 39 in good health and CMV-seropositive.

The rearrangement links TRBV6-6 to TRBJ2-2; 9 nucleotides agree with TRBD2. V was pared by 7 bases and J by 4 bases, with 7 bases of the junction left unmatched. The CDR3 consists of 15 residues. The germline CDR1 and CDR2 sequences are MNHNY and SVGAGI (reference sequence). DNA for the CDR3: TGTGCCAGCACTAATAGCGGGAGTGGCACCGGGGAGCTGTTTTTT. Translating gives CASTNSGSGTGELFF.

This rearrangement joins TRBV5-5 to TRBJ2-7, with D possibly TRBD1 on 5 matching bases. Trimming pared 0 bases from V and 4 bases from J, leaving 8 bases between. CDR1 and CDR2 from the germline V gene are SGHKS and YYEKEE (reference sequence). The CDR3 spans 13 residues. The CDR3 coding sequence is TGTGCCAGCAGCTTGGAAGCAGGGTACGAGCAGTACTTC. Its protein is CASSLEAGYEQYF.

This clone was seen only a few times. The rearrangement joins TRBV7-6 to TRBJ2-7; D is undetermined. CDR1 SGHVS and CDR2 FNYEAQ come from the germline V gene. There are 15 residues in the CDR3. The V gene lost 4 bases and the J gene lost 1 base, with 14 bases spanning the gap. DNA for the CDR3: TGTGCCAGCAGCTCCGACCCGACAACGTCCTACGAGCAGTACTTC. Protein sequence: CASSSDPTTSYEQYF.

The rearrangement uses TRBV2 and TRBJ2-3; D possibly corresponds to TRBD2 (6 bases). The germline V gene has CDR1 SNHLY and CDR2 FYNNEI. This CDR3 has 13 residues. Trimming took off 8 bases at V and 1 base at J, with 10 bases between the two ends. The CDR3 bases are TGTGCCAGCGGAGCTAGCGGCACAGATACGCAGTATTTT. This sequence encodes CASGASGTDTQYF.

This clone has a handful of counts. This sequence joins TRBV7-9 and TRBJ2-1, with 7 nucleotides matching TRBD2. The V gene's germline CDR1 is SEHNR and CDR2 FQNEAQ (reference sequence). The length of the CDR3 is 15 residues. Trimming at V came to 2 bases and at J to 5 bases, leaving 6 bases not matched to a gene. This CDR3 is CASSLLEGGNNEQFF. The CDR3 DNA sequence: TGTGCCAGCAGCTTACTAGAGGGAGGGAACAATGAGCAGTTCTTC.

This clone turned up a few times. The V and J genes are TRBV11-2 and TRBJ2-7, with a weak D call TRBD2 (5 bases). CDR1 is SGHAT and CDR2 is FQNNGV in the germline V gene. The V end was cut by 4 bases, the J end by 3 bases, with 10 bases between. CDR3 length: 13 amino acids. The CDR3: CASSSGLFYEQYF. CDR3 nucleotide sequence: TGTGCCAGCAGCTCCGGACTGTTCTACGAGCAGTACTTC.

The chain is built from TRBV10-3 and TRBJ1-3, with 9 bases fitting TRBD1. The germline gives CDR1 ENHRY, CDR2 SYGVKD. The length of the CDR3 is 15 residues. Trimming took 5 bases from V and 6 from J; bases not matched to a gene: 8. The CDR3: CAISTPGQGINTIYF. CDR3 sequence (DNA): TGTGCCATCAGTACCCCGGGACAGGGCATAAACACCATATATTTT.

This CDR3 is CASSQAIPRSSGANVLTF. As DNA, the CDR3 is TGCGCCAGCAGCCAAGCTATCCCCCGTAGCTCTGGGGCCAACGTCCTGACTTTC. V is TRBV4-1 and J is TRBJ2-6, with D unresolved. Trimming pared 1 base from V and 0 bases from J, leaving 13 bases between. The germline gives CDR1 MGHRA, CDR2 YSYEKL. CDR3 size: 18 residues.

This clone was found a few times. Other DNA sequences within the sample encode an identical CDR3. This rearrangement joins TRBV4-1 to TRBJ1-1, with D perhaps TRBD1 (5 bases). Germline CDR1 is MGHRA and CDR2 is YSYEKL. The CDR3 length is 15 residues. V dropped 1 base and J dropped 5 bases, with 14 bases sitting between them. CDR3 sequence: CASSQAQQVWTEAFF. CDR3 sequence (DNA): TGCGCCAGCAGCCAAGCCCAACAGGTCTGGACTGAAGCTTTCTTT.

This clone has more than one count but fewer than ten. This sequence joins TRBV6-1 and TRBJ1-5; 7 positions match TRBD1. V shed 3 bases, J shed 0 bases, and the junction held 11 bases outside the gene matches. Germline lookup yields CDR1 MNHNS and CDR2 SASEGT. The CDR3 sequence is 18 residues long. The CDR3 bases are TGTGCCAGCAGTGAGGTCAAGGGGGCCTTTTATAGCAATCAGCCCCAGCATTTT. This gives the protein CASSEVKGAFYSNQPQHF.

The chain carries TRBV4-1 and TRBJ2-1, with TRBD2 matching over 12 bases. The V gene end was trimmed by 0 bases and the J gene end by 6 bases; junction bases not matched to a gene: 6. This CDR3 spans 17 amino acids. Germline V gene sequence: CDR1 MGHRA, CDR2 YSYEKL. The CDR3 loop is CASSQDLAGGPPNEQFF. CDR3 in DNA: TGCGCCAGCAGCCAAGACCTAGCGGGAGGGCCGCCCAATGAGCAGTTCTTC.

In nucleotides, the CDR3 is TGTGCCAGCAGTGCTTGGGCTAGCGGGCCCGCCGAGCAGTTCTTC. Protein product: CASSAWASGPAEQFF. The chain has TRBV25-1 and TRBJ2-1; TRBD2 agrees at 8 bases. V was clipped by 4 bases and J by 10 bases; unmatched bases: 12. CDR3 length equals 15 residues. In germline, CDR1 is MGHDK, CDR2 SYGVNS.

The V and J genes are TRBV6-4 and TRBJ2-1, with D possibly TRBD1 on 5 matching bases. The CDR3 length is 13 residues. Germline CDR1 MRHNA, CDR2 SNTAGT. V lost 3 bases and J lost 10, with 13 bases in between. The CDR3 is CASSEGHKSEQFF. The CDR3 DNA reads TGTGCCAGCAGTGAAGGACACAAGTCCGAGCAGTTCTTC.

This clone was found a few times. V and J are TRBV6-1 and TRBJ1-6, with 7 bases identical to TRBD1. With V trimmed by 6 bases and J by 6 bases, 5 bases remained unmatched. Germline V lookup: CDR1 MNHNS, CDR2 SASEGT. The CDR3 sequence is 14 residues long. The CDR3 reads CASRPDRANSPLHF. CDR3 coding DNA: TGTGCCAGCAGACCCGACAGGGCTAATTCACCCCTCCACTTT.

This clone was detected a few times. The gene calls are TRBV2 and TRBJ2-5, with TRBD2 matching over 8 bases. V was clipped by 5 bases and J by 4 bases; unmatched bases: 6. This CDR3 has 14 amino acids. Looked up from germline, CDR1 is SNHLY and CDR2 is FYNNEI. The CDR3 DNA is TGTGCCAGCAGTCCCAGGACTAGCTTAGAGACCCAGTACTTC. It translates to CASSPRTSLETQYF.

This clone was detected only a few times. The chain joins TRBV30 to TRBJ2-3, with D perhaps matching TRBD1 (6 bases). This CDR3 contains 13 residues. With 3 bases removed from V and 8 bases from J, the gap between germline ends came to 15 bases. The germline CDR1 and CDR2 sequences are GTSNPN and SVGIG (reference sequence). The CDR3 coding sequence is TGTGCCTGGAGGTCAAGCTCCAGGGGTACGCAGTATTTT. Amino acid sequence: CAWRSSSRGTQYF.

This rearrangement joins TRBV5-6 to TRBJ2-3; unclear D gene. The germline V gene has CDR1 SGHDT and CDR2 YYEEEE. Between the trimmed V and J ends, which lost 0 bases and 5 bases, there was a span of 7 bases. This CDR3 region has 13 residues. CDR3 loop: CASSLVELDTQYF. The DNA of the CDR3 is TGTGCCAGCAGCTTGGTTGAGTTAGATACGCAGTATTTT. The full variable domain, its missing parts supplied by reference TRBV5-6 and TRBJ2-3, is DAGVTQSPTHLIKTRGQQVTLRCSPKSGHDTVSWYQQALGQGPQFIFQYYEEEERQRGNFPDRFSGHQFPNYSSELNVNALLLGDSALYLCASSLVELDTQYFGPGTRLTVL.

This clone came up a few times. The chain is built from TRBV11-2 and TRBJ1-2; D may be TRBD1 (5 bases). V lost 4 bases and J lost 6, with 12 bases in between. The CDR3 extends over 13 amino acids. Germline assignment: CDR1 SGHAT and CDR2 FQNNGV. Written as DNA, the CDR3 is TGTGCCAGCAGCTCCCGGGGGGGGGATGGCTACACCTTC. Its translation: CASSSRGGDGYTF.

This clone showed up just a few times. The V gene is TRBV27, the J gene TRBJ2-7; TRBD2 matches at 10 bases. Per the germline V gene, CDR1 is MNHEY and CDR2 is SMNVEV (reference sequence). Trimming cost V 6 bases and J 5 bases; bases outside gene matches: 7. CDR3 size: 14 residues. The CDR3 here is CASRGSGRAHEQYF. The CDR3, as DNA: TGTGCCAGCAGGGGGAGCGGGAGGGCCCACGAGCAGTACTTC.

This clone was detected many times. The junction does not match germline at one end; this may be a read error. The CDR3 is CASRLGLAGSYEQYF. DNA for the CDR3: TGTGCCAGCAGGTTGGGACTAGCGGGTTCCTACGAGCAGTACTTC. The chain is built from TRBV5-6 and TRBJ2-7; 12 nucleotides agree with TRBD2. Germline CDR1 is SGHDT and CDR2 is YYEEEE. CDR3 size: 15 residues.

DNA of the CDR3: TGTGCCAGTCGCCGGGACAGGGTATCCTACGAGCAGTACTTC. Amino acid sequence: CASRRDRVSYEQYF. The chain uses TRBV19 and TRBJ2-7, with 9 bases lining up with TRBD1. The CDR3 has 14 amino acids. Looked up from germline, CDR1 is LNHDA and CDR2 is SQIVND (reference sequence). V gave up 8 bases and J gave up 1 base; unmatched junction bases: 6.

This clone was counted only a few times. The rearrangement joins TRBV2 to TRBJ2-2; 7 nucleotides agree with TRBD1. Trimming took 5 bases from V and 2 from J; bases not matched to a gene: 11. Per the germline V gene, CDR1 is SNHLY and CDR2 is FYNNEI. There are 17 residues in the CDR3. The DNA of the CDR3 is TGTGCCAGCAGTCTTGCCCGGACAGGAGGCAACACCGGGGAGCTGTTTTTT. Translated, it gives CASSLARTGGNTGELFF.

This clone has only a few counts. The V call is TRBV7-2, the J call TRBJ2-7; 13 nucleotides line up with TRBD2. The CDR3 is 15 residues long. V lost 5 bases, J lost 7 bases, and 8 bases stayed unmatched. In germline, CDR1 is SGHTA, CDR2 FQGNSA. The CDR3 sequence is CASSPTSGRTGEQYF. The CDR3 coding sequence is TGTGCCAGCAGCCCGACTAGCGGGAGGACTGGAGAGCAGTACTTC.

V is TRBV18 and J is TRBJ2-1, with 12 bases that match TRBD2. J was trimmed by 6 bases and V by 3 bases; bases with no gene match: 12. Germline V CDR1 and CDR2: KGHSH, LQKENI. This CDR3 region has 18 residues. CDR3 loop: CASSPNVLLAGGSNEQFF. The CDR3 DNA follows: TGTGCCAGCTCACCCAATGTACTACTAGCGGGAGGTAGCAATGAGCAGTTCTTC. Full variable domain (outside the CDR3, taken from reference TRBV18 and TRBJ2-1): NAGVMQNPRHLVRRRGQEARLRCSPMKGHSHVYWYRQLPEEGLKFMVYLQKENIIDESGMPKERFSAEFPKEGPSILRIQQVVRGDSAAYFCASSPNVLLAGGSNEQFFGPGTRLTVL.

The rearrangement uses TRBV5-6 and TRBJ2-7; no definite D call. V was clipped by 2 bases and J by 5 bases, with 8 bases between them. Per germline, CDR1 SGHDT and CDR2 YYEEEE. The CDR3 consists of 12 residues. CDR3: CASSLDSDEQYF. CDR3 sequence (DNA): TGTGCCAGCAGCTTAGACTCGGACGAGCAGTACTTC.

This clone has just a few counts. The chain uses TRBV7-8 and TRBJ2-7; 9 bases align to TRBD2. The V gene end was trimmed by 5 bases and the J gene end by 4 bases; junction bases not matched to a gene: 9. There are 15 residues in the CDR3. Germline V gene sequence: CDR1 SGHVS, CDR2 FQNEAQ. The chain's CDR3 is CASSPSREGLYEQYF. The CDR3 DNA reads as TGTGCCAGCAGCCCCTCGCGGGAGGGTCTGTACGAGCAGTACTTC.

The chain is built from TRBV6-1 and TRBJ2-7; possibly TRBD1 for D (6 bases). The CDR3 loop spans 14 amino acids. From germline, CDR1 is MNHNS and CDR2 SASEGT. V lost 1 base to trimming and J lost 4 bases, with 11 bases between them. The CDR3 loop is CASSEVTGPYEQYF. The CDR3 bases are TGTGCCAGCAGTGAAGTGACAGGTCCTTACGAGCAGTACTTC.

The rearrangement links TRBV11-2 to TRBJ1-2, with D perhaps matching TRBD1 (5 bases). The V end lost 5 bases, the J end lost 3 bases, and 13 bases lay between the germline ends. The CDR3 is 14 residues long. CDR1 and CDR2 (germline): SGHAT, FQNNGV. CDR3 sequence reads: CASSRNARDYGYTF. Here the CDR3 DNA reads TGTGCCAGCAGCCGCAACGCCAGGGACTATGGCTACACCTTC.

CDR3 sequence reads: CASSLPSGREVDNNEQFF. CDR3 nucleotides: TGCGCCAGCAGTCTACCTAGCGGGAGAGAGGTAGACAACAATGAGCAGTTCTTC. The V and J genes are TRBV23-1 and TRBJ2-1; 10 bases map to TRBD2. TRBV23-1 is an ORF, and what it does is uncertain. This CDR3 has 18 residues. Trimming cost V 4 bases and J 5 bases; bases outside gene matches: 14.

This chain joins TRBV5-1 and TRBJ2-3; 9 bases fit TRBD2. This CDR3 is built from 16 residues. CDR1 is SGHRS, CDR2 YFSETQ, per germline. After removal of 0 bases from V and 4 bases from J, the junction contained 6 bases not matched to a gene. CDR3 residues: CASSLANSGSSDTQYF. The CDR3 DNA is TGCGCCAGCAGCTTGGCCAATAGCGGGAGTTCAGATACGCAGTATTTT.

In this sample, this clone turned up a few times. The chain combines TRBV19 with TRBJ2-1, with D hard to call. Trimming stripped 2 bases from V and 5 bases from J, with 7 bases between. Germline CDR1 LNHDA, CDR2 SQIVND (reference sequence). The CDR3 is 13 amino acids. The DNA for the CDR3 is TGTGCCAGTAGTATAAACGGAGACAATGAGCAGTTCTTC. Its protein is CASSINGDNEQFF.